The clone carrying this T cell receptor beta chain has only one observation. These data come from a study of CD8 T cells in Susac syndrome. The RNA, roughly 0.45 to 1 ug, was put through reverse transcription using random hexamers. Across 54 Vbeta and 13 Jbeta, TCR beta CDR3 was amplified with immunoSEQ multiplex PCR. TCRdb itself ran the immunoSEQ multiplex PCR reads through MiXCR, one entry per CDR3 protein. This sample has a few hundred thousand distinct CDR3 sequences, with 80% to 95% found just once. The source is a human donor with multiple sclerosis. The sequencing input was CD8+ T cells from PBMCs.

The CDR3 here is CAWGGGQETQYF. For the CDR3, the DNA is TGTGCCTGGGGAGGGGGTCAAGAGACCCAGTACTTC. The V call is TRBV30, the J call TRBJ2-5; D is tentatively TRBD1 or TRBD2 (6 bases each). CDR3 length equals 12 residues. Germline V lookup: CDR1 GTSNPN, CDR2 SVGIG (reference sequence). The V gene lost 5 bases and the J gene lost 2 bases, with 9 bases spanning the gap. The variable domain in full, completed from reference TRBV30 and TRBJ2-5, reads SQTIHQWPATLVQPVGSPLSLECTVEGTSNPNLYWYRQAAGRGLQLLFYSVGIGQISSEVPQNLSASRPQDRQFILSSKKLLLSDSGFYLCAWGGGQETQYFGPGTRLLVL.